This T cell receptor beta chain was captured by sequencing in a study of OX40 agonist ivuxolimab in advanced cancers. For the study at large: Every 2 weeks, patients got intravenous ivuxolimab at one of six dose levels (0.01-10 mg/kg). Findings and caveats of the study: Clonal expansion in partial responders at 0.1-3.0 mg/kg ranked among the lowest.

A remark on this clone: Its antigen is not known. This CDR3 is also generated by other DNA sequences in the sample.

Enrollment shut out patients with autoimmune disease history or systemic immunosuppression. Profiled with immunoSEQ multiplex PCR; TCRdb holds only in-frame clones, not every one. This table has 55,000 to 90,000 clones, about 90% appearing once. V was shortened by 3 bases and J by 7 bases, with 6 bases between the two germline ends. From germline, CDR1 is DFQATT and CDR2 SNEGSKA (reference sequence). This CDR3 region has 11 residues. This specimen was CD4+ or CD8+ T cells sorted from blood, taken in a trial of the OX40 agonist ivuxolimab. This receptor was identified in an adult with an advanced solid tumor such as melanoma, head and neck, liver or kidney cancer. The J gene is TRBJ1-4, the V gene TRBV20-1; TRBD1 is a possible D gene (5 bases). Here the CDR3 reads CSARGVEKLFF. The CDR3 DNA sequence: TGCAGTGCTAGGGGGGTTGAAAAACTGTTTTTT.